The 25 T cell receptor beta chains in this list originate from one sample, sequenced in a study of T cell responses to AZD1222 COVID-19 vaccine. Profiling relied on immunoSEQ multiplex PCR, and the TCRdb table lists in-frame clones only, not all of them. Among more than 70,000 clones listed, about 91% were seen once. The sequencing here drew on peripheral blood, taken 28 days after the second AZD1222 dose. These receptors came from an adult who received the AZD1222 COVID-19 vaccine.

The chain employs TRBV28 and TRBJ2-1, with 10 bases identical to TRBD2. Germline CDR1 and CDR2: MDHEN and SYDVKM. CDR3 length: 15 residues. J was trimmed by 7 bases and V by 4 bases; bases with no gene match: 7. CDR3 region: CASSSSGRVENEQFF. The CDR3 DNA reads as TGTGCCAGCAGTTCTAGCGGGAGAGTTGAAAATGAGCAGTTCTTC.

The chain has TRBV5-4 and TRBJ2-7; 7 bases map to TRBD1. The CDR3 covers 14 residues. Germline CDR1 SGHNT, CDR2 YYREEE (reference sequence). Unmatched junction bases numbered 6, after V lost 3 bases and J lost 3 bases. The DNA of the CDR3 is TGTGCCAGCAGCTCTTGGACAGGTAACTACGAGCAGTACTTC. Its protein product is CASSSWTGNYEQYF.

This chain connects TRBV9 to TRBJ2-1; TRBD2 matches 7 bases. Per the germline V gene, CDR1 is SGDLS and CDR2 is YYNGEE. This CDR3 has 15 residues. V lost 2 bases, J lost 6 bases, and 8 bases stayed unmatched. The CDR3 nucleotides read TGTGCCAGCAGCGTGTGGGGAGGGGCCATCAATGAGCAGTTCTTC. Protein sequence: CASSVWGGAINEQFF.

The chain links TRBV5-1 to TRBJ2-7; 7 positions agree with TRBD2. Germline V gene sequence: CDR1 SGHRS, CDR2 YFSETQ. Germline trimming cut 4 bases from V and 4 bases from J; bases unmatched to any gene: 8. This CDR3 contains 14 residues. DNA for the CDR3: TGCGCCAGCAGCGTATCGGGGGGTTCGTACGAGCAGTACTTC. As protein: CASSVSGGSYEQYF.

A note on this clone: At one end, the junction sequence differs from germline, possibly due to a read error. V is TRBV29-1 and J is TRBJ1-1; maybe TRBD1 (5 bases). This CDR3 contains 9 residues. Germline-derived CDR1 and CDR2 are SQVTM and ANQGSEA. CDR3 region: CSAAGLGVF. The CDR3 region has the DNA TGCAGCGCGGCAGGTCTGGGGGTCTTT.

This clone was seen a handful of times. The chain carries TRBV19 and TRBJ1-1, with no clear D. This CDR3 spans 13 amino acids. V was clipped by 3 bases and J by 4 bases, with 9 bases between them. From germline, CDR1 is LNHDA and CDR2 SQIVND (reference sequence). Written as DNA, the CDR3 is TGTGCCAGTAGTATGTCGTCTAGCACTGAAGCTTTCTTT. Encoded protein: CASSMSSSTEAFF.

J is TRBJ2-5 and V is TRBV9, with TRBD1 matching 8 bases. The V gene's germline CDR1 is SGDLS and CDR2 YYNGEE. After removal of 4 bases from V and 4 bases from J, the junction contained 9 bases not matched to a gene. The CDR3 covers 15 residues. CDR3 residues: CASSLTGESRETQYF. CDR3 sequence (DNA): TGTGCCAGCAGCTTGACAGGGGAGTCTCGAGAGACCCAGTACTTC.

The rearrangement uses TRBV19 and TRBJ2-2; D remains unclear. This CDR3 spans 13 amino acids. CDR1 is LNHDA and CDR2 is SQIVND in the germline V gene (reference sequence). V was pared by 5 bases and J by 2 bases, with 6 bases between. In DNA form, the CDR3 reads TGTGCCAGTAGTTGGGGAAACACCGGGGAGCTGTTTTTT. It specifies CASSWGNTGELFF.

The gene calls are TRBV18 and TRBJ1-2, with 7 bases lining up with TRBD1. The ends lost 3 bases at V and 2 bases at J; junction bases unmatched: 15. The CDR3 consists of 18 residues. The germline gives CDR1 KGHSH, CDR2 LQKENI. The CDR3, as DNA: TGTGCCAGCTCACCCGGGGACAGCCGGGTCAATATGAACTATGGCTACACCTTC. Its protein product is CASSPGDSRVNMNYGYTF. The whole variable domain, remainder taken from reference TRBV18 and TRBJ1-2, is NAGVMQNPRHLVRRRGQEARLRCSPMKGHSHVYWYRQLPEEGLKFMVYLQKENIIDESGMPKERFSAEFPKEGPSILRIQQVVRGDSAAYFCASSPGDSRVNMNYGYTFGSGTRLTVV.

The chain has TRBV27 and TRBJ1-5; D may be TRBD1 (6 bases). Per germline, CDR1 MNHEY and CDR2 SMNVEV (reference sequence). Trimming removed 8 bases from V and 6 bases from J, with 14 bases in between. The CDR3 is made up of 13 amino acids. This CDR3 reads CASSRQVGQPQHF. CDR3 nucleotides: TGTGCCAGCTCCAGACAGGTTGGTCAGCCCCAGCATTTT.

The chain uses TRBV19 and TRBJ1-5; D gene uncertain. V gave up 7 bases and J gave up 0 bases, with 10 bases separating them. This CDR3 comprises 14 residues. Per the germline V gene, CDR1 is LNHDA and CDR2 is SQIVND (reference sequence). CDR3 residues: CASTYSVSNQPQHF. DNA of the CDR3: TGTGCCAGTACCTACAGCGTTAGCAATCAGCCCCAGCATTTT.

The V call is TRBV28, the J call TRBJ2-7; TRBD2 is a possible D gene (6 bases). The length of the CDR3 is 12 residues. CDR1 is MDHEN and CDR2 is SYDVKM in the germline V gene. V was clipped by 9 bases and J by 9 bases, with 18 bases between them. This CDR3 reads CASHNRDSGQYF. The CDR3 nucleotides read TGTGCCAGTCATAACCGGGACTCCGGGCAGTACTTC.

The chain is built from TRBV28 and TRBJ1-4; TRBD1 is a possible D gene (6 bases). With 7 bases removed from V and 5 bases from J, the gap between germline ends came to 14 bases. Germline-derived CDR1 and CDR2 are MDHEN and SYDVKM. CDR3 length equals 14 residues. The CDR3 loop reads CASTPGQENEKLFF. CDR3 nucleotide sequence: TGTGCCAGCACCCCGGGACAAGAGAATGAAAAACTGTTTTTT.

CDR3 DNA: TGTGCCACCAGCAGAACCCTAGGGGGAGATACGCAGTATTTT. This encodes CATSRTLGGDTQYF. The chain combines TRBV15 with TRBJ2-3, with D possibly being TRBD1 (6 bases). Germline CDR1 reads LNHNV; CDR2 reads YYDKDF (reference sequence). The CDR3 totals 14 residues. Trimming removed 2 bases at V and 5 bases at J, with 11 bases between.

The CDR3 loop is CASSIGPGSGNTEAFF. Here the CDR3 DNA reads TGTGCCAGTAGTATAGGCCCCGGTTCAGGGAACACTGAAGCTTTCTTT. V usage is TRBV19 and J usage is TRBJ1-1; D is uncertain. The CDR3 consists of 16 residues. Germline V gives CDR1 LNHDA, CDR2 SQIVND (reference sequence). V dropped 1 base and J dropped 1 base, with 13 bases sitting between them.

The CDR3 sequence: CASSPRDGTGNEKLFF. DNA of the CDR3: TGCGCCAGCAGCCCAAGAGATGGGACAGGGAATGAAAAACTGTTTTTT. The rearrangement uses TRBV4-1 and TRBJ1-4; 9 positions match TRBD1. Germline lookup yields CDR1 MGHRA and CDR2 YSYEKL. This CDR3 spans 16 amino acids. The V and J ends lost 4 bases and 5 bases, in that order; junction bases with no gene match: 8.

V and J are TRBV5-4 and TRBJ2-3; D may be TRBD2 (6 bases). Germline CDR1 and CDR2: SGHNT and YYREEE (reference sequence). The CDR3 loop spans 13 amino acids. Trimming removed 2 bases at V and 3 bases at J, with 7 bases between. The CDR3 protein is CASSFRGTDTQYF. As DNA, the CDR3 is TGTGCCAGCAGCTTCCGGGGGACAGATACGCAGTATTTT.

This chain joins TRBV6-5 and TRBJ1-6; tentatively, D is TRBD1 (5 bases). The V and J ends lost 6 bases and 9 bases respectively, with 15 bases between them. The germline V gene encodes CDR1 MNHEY and CDR2 SVGAGI. The CDR3 spans 14 residues. CDR3 residues: CASSPGTGSSPLHF. The CDR3 DNA reads as TGTGCCAGCAGCCCCGGGACCGGGAGTTCACCCCTCCACTTT.

The genes are TRBV28 and TRBJ1-2; the match to TRBD1 covers 7 bases. The CDR3 contains 14 residues. Per the germline V gene, CDR1 is MDHEN and CDR2 is SYDVKM. The V and J ends lost 3 bases and 0 bases, in that order; junction bases with no gene match: 1. For the CDR3, the DNA is TGTGCCAGCAGTTTGGGGACAGCTAACTATGGCTACACCTTC. Translating gives CASSLGTANYGYTF.

The chain carries TRBV18 and TRBJ2-3; 11 nucleotides align to TRBD2. CDR1 and CDR2 from the germline V gene are KGHSH and LQKENI. CDR3 length: 15 amino acids. V was clipped by 6 bases and J by 5 bases; unmatched bases: 7. In nucleotides, the CDR3 is TGTGCCAGCTCCCGGCCGGGACTAGCGGTAGATACGCAGTATTTT. This translates into CASSRPGLAVDTQYF.

The CDR3 protein is CASSQGGTEAFF. CDR3 coding DNA: TGTGCCAGCTCACAGGGTGGGACTGAAGCTTTCTTT. The chain joins TRBV18 to TRBJ1-1; D is undetermined. The CDR3 totals 12 residues. V lost 4 bases and J lost 5, with 8 bases in between. The germline V gene encodes CDR1 KGHSH and CDR2 LQKENI.

This clone was detected once. This chain links TRBV6-2 or TRBV6-3 with TRBJ2-5, with TRBD2 matching over 7 bases. Germline trimming cut 0 bases from V and 2 bases from J; bases unmatched to any gene: 3. The CDR3 has 15 residues. Germline V gene lookup returns CDR1 MNHEY and CDR2 SVGEGT. In DNA form, the CDR3 reads TGTGCCAGCAGTTACTCGCCGGGACTACAAGAGACCCAGTACTTC. It codes for CASSYSPGLQETQYF.

The chain links TRBV6-6 to TRBJ1-4, with 9 nucleotides matching TRBD1. Germline loops: CDR1 MNHNY, CDR2 SVGAGI (reference sequence). This CDR3 has 17 residues. V lost 5 bases to trimming and J lost 7 bases; unmatched junction nucleotides: 14. The CDR3 protein is CASSPTKQGAPAEKLFF. CDR3 DNA sequence: TGTGCCAGCAGTCCCACCAAACAGGGGGCCCCCGCTGAAAAACTGTTTTTT.

The chain couples TRBV4-2 to TRBJ2-3; a weak D match, TRBD1 (5 bases). Germline-derived CDR1 and CDR2 are LGHNA and YNFKEQ. V was pared by 7 bases and J by 0 bases, with 8 bases between. The CDR3 totals 13 residues. The CDR3 DNA sequence: TGTGCCAGCAAACAGGAGAGCACAGATACGCAGTATTTT. Translated, it gives CASKQESTDTQYF.

The chain uses TRBV14 and TRBJ1-1, with 8 bases matching TRBD1. Germline V gene sequence: CDR1 SGHDN, CDR2 FVKESK. J was trimmed by 9 bases and V by 10 bases; bases with no gene match: 13. This CDR3 has 13 residues. CDR3 amino acids: CATSSTGTGKAFF. DNA of the CDR3: TGTGCCACGTCTTCTACCGGGACAGGTAAAGCTTTCTTT.